The 8 T cell receptor beta chains presented below share a single source sample, sequenced in a study of OX40 agonist ivuxolimab in advanced cancers. Profiled with immunoSEQ multiplex PCR; TCRdb holds only in-frame clones, not every one. The data hold some 19,000 clones, with 85% to 90% observed a single time. The specimen was CD4+ or CD8+ T cells sorted from blood, collected in a trial of the OX40 agonist ivuxolimab. The receptors derive from an adult with an advanced solid tumor such as melanoma, head and neck, liver or kidney cancer.

The rearrangement joins TRBV9 to TRBJ2-2; D remains unclear. The CDR3 has 12 residues. CDR1 SGDLS and CDR2 YYNGEE come from the germline V gene. V lost 3 bases and J 0 bases, leaving 0 bases between the germline ends. CDR3 sequence reads: CASSANTGELFF. CDR3 nucleotide sequence: TGTGCCAGCAGCGCGAACACCGGGGAGCTGTTTTTT.

The rearrangement links TRBV6-5 to TRBJ1-1; D unresolved. This CDR3 region has 15 residues. Between the trimmed V and J ends, which lost 2 bases and 1 base, there was a span of 11 bases. Germline assignment: CDR1 MNHEY and CDR2 SVGAGI. The DNA of the CDR3 is TGTGCCAGCAGTTACGGGGAGGCCCCGAACACTGAAGCTTTCTTT. This codes for CASSYGEAPNTEAFF.

The V call is TRBV4-1, the J call TRBJ2-7; D remains unclear. The CDR3 extends over 15 amino acids. V lost 3 bases and J lost 2, with 14 bases in between. Germline CDR1 MGHRA, CDR2 YSYEKL. This CDR3 is CASSHPPTKTYEQYF. CDR3 nucleotides: TGCGCCAGCAGCCATCCTCCGACAAAAACCTACGAGCAGTACTTC.

The chain recombines TRBV28 with TRBJ2-7; 7 positions match TRBD1. The ends lost 3 bases at V and 3 bases at J; junction bases unmatched: 14. Germline V gene lookup returns CDR1 MDHEN and CDR2 SYDVKM. This CDR3 has 17 residues. CDR3 sequence (DNA): TGTGCCAGCAGTTTTTGGGACAGAGAGGGCCTATTCTACGAGCAGTACTTC. Protein sequence: CASSFWDREGLFYEQYF.

The V gene is TRBV7-9, the J gene TRBJ2-7; D is perhaps TRBD2 (6 bases). The germline V and J ends were trimmed by 5 bases and 3 bases, with 14 bases remaining between them. This CDR3 contains 14 residues. CDR1 and CDR2 from the germline V gene are SEHNR and FQNEAQ (reference sequence). The CDR3 here is CASSGEEDHYEQYF. The DNA of the CDR3 is TGTGCCAGCAGCGGGGAGGAGGACCACTACGAGCAGTACTTC. The full variable domain, with the rest looked up from reference TRBV7-9 and TRBJ2-7, is DTGVSQNPRHKITKRGQNVTFRCDPISEHNRLYWYRQTLGQGPEFLTYFQNEAQLEKSRLLSDRFSAERPKGSFSTLEIQRTEQGDSAMYLCASSGEEDHYEQYFGPGTRLTVT.

Details on this clone: Its ends do not fully match the called genes, so a read error is possible. This chain joins TRBV7-7 and TRBJ2-5; D gene ambiguous. Germline assignment: CDR1 SSHAT and CDR2 FNYEAQ (reference sequence). The CDR3 consists of 15 residues. The CDR3 DNA follows: TGTGCTAGCAGCTTCATCGACACCCTGAGGGAGACCCAGTACTTC. Translating it yields CASSFIDTLRETQYF.

The chain combines TRBV4-1 with TRBJ1-2, with D perhaps matching TRBD1 (6 bases). Trimming removed 5 bases at V and 4 bases at J, with 17 bases between. Germline assignment: CDR1 MGHRA and CDR2 YSYEKL. The CDR3 is 15 amino acids. CDR3 sequence: CASSESRGGTYGYTF. Here the CDR3 DNA reads TGCGCCAGCAGCGAAAGCAGGGGAGGGACCTATGGCTACACCTTC.

V usage is TRBV4-1 and J usage is TRBJ2-5; D is ambiguous. Deletions cut 2 bases from V and 5 bases from J, with 9 bases between. Per germline, CDR1 MGHRA and CDR2 YSYEKL. The CDR3 length is 13 residues. The CDR3 loop reads CASSQFVWETQYF. CDR3 bases: TGCGCCAGCAGCCAATTTGTCTGGGAGACCCAGTACTTC.